These T cell receptor beta chains were read from a single sample in a study of T cell responses to AZD1222 COVID-19 vaccine. Generated by immunoSEQ multiplex PCR, the TCRdb table keeps only in-frame clones and is missing some. The top ten clones hold approximately 45% of a sample with 110,000 or so clones, roughly 89% of them seen once. Source: peripheral blood, taken 28 days after the second AZD1222 dose. These receptors were collected from an adult who received the AZD1222 COVID-19 vaccine. Each CDR3 is given with its conserved first and last residue. A D gene is named only where the DNA matches it firmly. The listing skips clone size in some rows; elsewhere it reads once, few, many or a size class.

V	D	size	J	DNA	CDR3
TRBV7-8	.	few	TRBJ1-4	TGTGCCAGCAGCTCAAACCGGGGTCGGCTAACTAATGAAAAACTGTTTTTT	CASSSNRGRLTNEKLFF
TRBV6-2/TRBV6-3	.	.	TRBJ2-6	TGTGCCAGCAGTTACGTTGCGTTGAGGGTCTCTGGGGCCAACGTCCTGACTTTC	CASSYVALRVSGANVLTF
TRBV18	TRBD2	.	TRBJ2-3	TGTGCCAGCTCATCCCCAGGACTAGCAGATACGCAGTATTTT	CASSSPGLADTQYF
TRBV28	.	.	TRBJ1-1	TGTGCCAGCAGCCCTCCGGGGGCCGGCGGACGCACTGAAGCTTTCTTT	CASSPPGAGGRTEAFF
TRBV18	.	.	TRBJ1-4	TGTGCCAGCTCACCGGCGCCAACTAATGAAAAACTGTTTTTT	CASSPAPTNEKLFF
TRBV28	.	.	TRBJ1-4	TGTGCCAGCAGGATAGGGCTGGCGAGGAATGAAAAACTGTTTTTT	CASRIGLARNEKLFF
TRBV18	.	once	TRBJ2-1	TGTGCCAGCTCACCACCTTCAGGGGTCTCCTACAATGAGCAGTTCTTC	CASSPPSGVSYNEQFF
TRBV15	TRBD1	.	TRBJ1-2	TGTGCCACCAGCAGACCTGACAGGGAAGGGGGCTACACCTTC	CATSRPDREGGYTF
TRBV11-3	TRBD2	.	TRBJ2-1	TGTGCCAGCAGCTTGGCTAGCGGCAATGAGCAGTTCTTC	CASSLASGNEQFF
TRBV2	.	.	TRBJ2-1	TGTGCCAGCAGTCCCCTAAGGGGGTTTTACAATGAGCAGTTCTTC	CASSPLRGFYNEQFF
TRBV7-9	TRBD1	.	TRBJ2-7	TGTGCCAGCAGTAGGGACAGGGGGTCCTCCTACGAGCAGTACTTC	CASSRDRGSSYEQYF
TRBV29-1	.	once	TRBJ1-4	TGCAGCGTTCGGCAAACCGCGGAAAAACTGTTTTTT	CSVRQTAEKLFF
TRBV28	.	.	TRBJ1-4	TGTGCCAGCAGGGCGGTGGCGCCGGCAACTAATGAAAAACTGTTTTTT	CASRAVAPATNEKLFF
TRBV5-5	.	.	TRBJ2-7	TGTGCCAGCAGCTTGGCGGCGTCCCGTTACGAGCAGTACTTC	CASSLAASRYEQYF
TRBV18	TRBD1	.	TRBJ2-1	TGTGCCAGCTCACGACTACCCGGGACAGGGAACTCCAATGAGCAGTTCTTC	CASSRLPGTGNSNEQFF
TRBV30	.	.	TRBJ1-2	TGTGCCTGGAGTCCTCAGGGAGATGGCTACACCTTC	CAWSPQGDGYTF
TRBV5-1	TRBD1	.	TRBJ1-2	TGCGCCAGCAGCGACTCAGGACAGGGTTATGGCTACACCTTC	CASSDSGQGYGYTF
TRBV27	.	.	TRBJ2-1	TGTGCCAGCAGCCCGGAAAGAAAGGGACTGCTGAGCTCCTACAATGAGCAGTTCTTC	CASSPERKGLLSSYNEQFF
TRBV28	.	.	TRBJ1-2	TGTGCCAGCACCATCCTCTATGGCTACACCTTC	CASTILYGYTF
TRBV20-1	TRBD2	.	TRBJ2-4	TGCAGTGCTAGCGGGAGGAACATTCAGTACTTC	CSASGRNIQYF
TRBV4-1	TRBD2	.	TRBJ2-3	TGCGCCAGCAGCCAAGGAGCGGGAGGGCCCCCAGATACGCAGTATTTT	CASSQGAGGPPDTQYF
TRBV19	TRBD2	.	TRBJ2-1	TGTGCCAGTAGGGGAAATAGCGGGGAGAATTATGAGCAGTTCTTC	CASRGNSGENYEQFF
TRBV7-2	TRBD2	once	TRBJ2-1	TGTGCCAGCAGCTTAGCCACTAGCGGGTTGAGCTCCTACAATGAGCAGTTCTTC	CASSLATSGLSSYNEQFF
TRBV27	.	.	TRBJ1-6	TGTGCCAGCAGTCCAACCTATAATTCACCCCTCCACTTT	CASSPTYNSPLHF
TRBV5-1	TRBD1	.	TRBJ1-4	TGCGCCAGCAGCTACGACAGGGGCTCTCCCGGTGAAAAACTGTTTTTT	CASSYDRGSPGEKLFF
TRBV7-3	.	.	TRBJ1-6	TGTGCCAGCAGCTTAAGCAGGGACTCACCCCTCCACTTT	CASSLSRDSPLHF
TRBV4-1	TRBD2	.	TRBJ2-1	TGCGCCAGCAGCCAAGGACTAGCGGGAGTTGGTGAGCAGTTCTTC	CASSQGLAGVGEQFF
TRBV24-1	TRBD2	.	TRBJ2-1	TGTGCCACCAGTGACCCGACTAGCGGGAGTATAAATGAGCAGTTCTTC	CATSDPTSGSINEQFF
TRBV5-4	.	.	TRBJ2-7	TGTGCCAGCAGCCCCGAACTAGGAGTCTACGAGCAGTACTTC	CASSPELGVYEQYF
TRBV4-2	TRBD1	.	TRBJ1-1	TGTGCCAGCAGCCAAGAAGGGGGCAAGCTCAGCACTGAAGCTTTCTTT	CASSQEGGKLSTEAFF
TRBV2	TRBD2	.	TRBJ2-1	TGTGCCAGCAGTCGACTAGCGGGAGGGCCCAATGAGCAGTTCTTC	CASSRLAGGPNEQFF
TRBV19	.	.	TRBJ2-2	TGTGCCAGTAGGGTAAGAGGGGACACCGGGGAGCTGTTTTTT	CASRVRGDTGELFF
TRBV5-1	TRBD2	.	TRBJ2-2	TGCGCCAGCAGCTTGGATTCGGGCGGGAGGGCCCTCGGGGAGCTGTTTTTT	CASSLDSGGRALGELFF
TRBV9	TRBD2	.	TRBJ2-3	TGTGCCAGCAGCGTAGGGCAGGGTAGCGGGGGTAGCACAGATACGCAGTATTTT	CASSVGQGSGGSTDTQYF
TRBV18	TRBD1	.	TRBJ2-2	TGTGCCAGCTCACCCCGACAGGGCCCGAACACCGGGGAGCTGTTTTTT	CASSPRQGPNTGELFF
TRBV5-4	.	.	TRBJ2-7	TGTGCCAGCAGCTTGTACGGGTGGGAGCAGTACTTC	CASSLYGWEQYF
TRBV20-1	.	.	TRBJ2-3	TGCAGTGCTTCCACAGATACGCAGTATTTT	CSASTDTQYF
TRBV5-8	.	.	TRBJ1-5	TGTGCCAGCAGCAAGGCAGGCGGGAATCAGCCCCAGCATTTT	CASSKAGGNQPQHF
TRBV30	TRBD1	.	TRBJ2-7	TGTGCCTGGAGAGGGACAGGGCCCCACGAGCAGTACTTC	CAWRGTGPHEQYF